The 7 T cell receptor beta chains in this list originate from one sample, sequenced in a study of cytomegalovirus exposure and HLA in healthy donors (TCRdb year 2017). Library generation was performed with the immunoSEQ multiplex PCR assay. The multiplex PCR relied on a mix of 60 forward primers for TCR Vbeta segments and 13 reverse primers for TCR Jbeta segments. Drawn from immuneACCESS, this table holds only the in-frame rearrangements with V and J called that TCRdb kept. Clones are partly lost; checked studies trace under half to an unresolved V gene and leave the rest unexplained. The sample table holds 150,000 to 200,000 clones, of which 78% were seen once. The ten largest clones take up 3.1% of the sample. The specimen was PBMCs. Receptor source: a woman in her thirties or forties in good health and CMV-seronegative.

This chain joins TRBV11-2 and TRBJ2-7; 9 nucleotides line up with TRBD2. J was trimmed by 3 bases and V by 5 bases; bases with no gene match: 8. The CDR3 sequence is 15 residues long. Germline assignment: CDR1 SGHAT and CDR2 FQNNGV. CDR3 sequence: CASSPGAGGGYEQYF. CDR3 sequence (DNA): TGTGCCAGCAGCCCTGGGGCGGGGGGGGGCTACGAGCAGTACTTC.

There are a few counts of this clone. The gene calls are TRBV10-3 and TRBJ2-1, with D possibly TRBD2 on 5 matching bases. Trimming cost V 3 bases and J 6 bases, with 15 bases left between them. The CDR3 extends over 15 amino acids. Per the germline V gene, CDR1 is ENHRY and CDR2 is SYGVKD. The CDR3 is CAISDSLPGSNEQFF. Here the CDR3 DNA reads TGTGCCATCAGTGACTCACTCCCTGGGAGCAATGAGCAGTTCTTC.

The rearrangement links TRBV10-2 to TRBJ1-2, with D perhaps TRBD1 (6 bases). Trimming removed 3 bases at V and 4 bases at J, with 9 bases between. Germline V gene data show CDR1 as WSHSY and CDR2 as SAAADI. The CDR3 loop spans 13 amino acids. The CDR3 loop is CASSDRGSYGYTF. The DNA of the CDR3 is TGCGCCAGCAGTGACAGGGGTTCCTATGGCTACACCTTC.

The V gene is TRBV29-1, the J gene TRBJ1-1, with D possibly TRBD1 on 5 matching bases. This CDR3 has 14 residues. Trimming left V 5 bases short and J 0 bases short, with 13 bases between. Germline assignment: CDR1 SQVTM and CDR2 ANQGSEA. The DNA of the CDR3 is TGCAGCGTTAGGGTGGGGGGTATGAACACTGAAGCTTTCTTT. Translated: CSVRVGGMNTEAFF.

V and J are TRBV28 and TRBJ1-6, with no clear D. The CDR3 has 16 residues. Trimming pared 6 bases from V and 0 bases from J, leaving 12 bases between. CDR1 and CDR2 (germline): MDHEN, SYDVKM. CDR3 amino acids: CASRYLRSSYNSPLHF. As DNA, the CDR3 is TGTGCCAGCAGATACCTACGGAGCTCCTATAATTCACCCCTCCACTTT.

The rearrangement uses TRBV29-1 and TRBJ2-3, with 12 bases lining up with TRBD2. The CDR3 covers 15 residues. Germline V CDR1 and CDR2: SQVTM, ANQGSEA. V shed 5 bases, J shed 1 base, and the junction held 4 bases outside the gene matches. The CDR3: CSVRLAGAGTDTQYF. The CDR3 bases are TGCAGCGTTCGACTAGCGGGGGCTGGCACAGATACGCAGTATTTT.

This chain connects TRBV13 to TRBJ2-2, with a tentative D call TRBD1 (5 bases). Between the trimmed V and J ends, which lost 1 base and 6 bases, there was a span of 15 bases. Germline assignment: CDR1 PRHDT and CDR2 FYEKMQ (reference sequence). The CDR3 extends over 16 amino acids. The CDR3 DNA is TGTGCCAGCAGCTTAGATACCCCGACAGCCTCCGGGGAGCTGTTTTTT. Translation gives CASSLDTPTASGELFF.